A selection of T cell receptor beta chains follows, all from one sample in a study of T cell clones after liver transplantation. Sequencing was performed with immunoSEQ multiplex PCR; in TCRdb, only in-frame clones are kept and a portion is missing. The sample shows more than 65,000 clones, 75% to 90% of them seen only once. The input for sequencing was CD4+ T cells from blood, taken 12 months after liver transplant. These receptor sequences come from a human patient who received a liver transplant. Some T cells may be transferred from the graft donor. CDR3s include the opening cysteine and the closing phenylalanine or tryptophan. The D gene is left open where the match is weak. Expanded clones are given a class, and other clones once, few, many or no size at all.

clone size: NA; V gene: TRBV28; J gene: TRBJ2-7; D gene: NA; CDR3 protein: CASSLAGTGYEQYF; CDR3 DNA: TGTGCCAGCAGTTTAGCGGGGACCGGCTACGAGCAGTACTTC
clone size: NA; V gene: TRBV28; J gene: TRBJ1-1; D gene: NA; CDR3 protein: CASSLRGRKNTEAFF; CDR3 DNA: TGTGCCAGCAGTTTAAGAGGACGGAAGAACACTGAAGCTTTCTTT
clone size: NA; V gene: TRBV6-1; J gene: TRBJ2-1; D gene: TRBD2; CDR3 protein: CASSQRTRPSGEQFF; CDR3 DNA: TGTGCCAGCAGCCAGAGGACTAGGCCGTCCGGAGAGCAGTTCTTC
clone size: NA; V gene: TRBV2; J gene: TRBJ1-2; D gene: TRBD1; CDR3 protein: CASSGTGVYGYTF; CDR3 DNA: TGTGCCAGCAGCGGGACAGGGGTCTATGGCTACACCTTC
clone size: NA; V gene: TRBV5-1; J gene: TRBJ2-1; D gene: TRBD1; CDR3 protein: CASSADREGEQFF; CDR3 DNA: TGCGCCAGCAGCGCGGACAGGGAAGGCGAGCAGTTCTTC
clone size: NA; V gene: TRBV2; J gene: TRBJ2-1; D gene: TRBD1; CDR3 protein: CASSPGTGDEQFF; CDR3 DNA: TGTGCCAGCAGTCCCGGGACAGGGGATGAGCAGTTCTTC
clone size: NA; V gene: TRBV20-1; J gene: TRBJ1-1; D gene: NA; CDR3 protein: CSASRGEEAFF; CDR3 DNA: TGCAGTGCTTCGAGGGGAGAAGAAGCTTTCTTT
clone size: NA; V gene: TRBV29-1; J gene: TRBJ2-5; D gene: TRBD1; CDR3 protein: CSVSGTGIFETQYF; CDR3 DNA: TGCAGCGTCTCCGGGACAGGGATTTTCGAGACCCAGTACTTC
clone size: NA; V gene: TRBV6-1; J gene: TRBJ1-5; D gene: NA; CDR3 protein: CASRDIYSNQPQHF; CDR3 DNA: TGTGCCAGCAGAGACATTTATAGCAATCAGCCCCAGCATTTT
clone size: NA; V gene: TRBV5-1; J gene: TRBJ2-5; D gene: TRBD2; CDR3 protein: CASSLMSAGGETQYF; CDR3 DNA: TGCGCCAGCAGTTTGATGTCGGCGGGAGGAGAGACCCAGTACTTC
clone size: NA; V gene: TRBV11-3; J gene: TRBJ1-1; D gene: NA; CDR3 protein: CASSLEGADTEAFF; CDR3 DNA: TGTGCCAGCAGCTTAGAGGGGGCCGACACTGAAGCTTTCTTT
clone size: NA; V gene: TRBV30; J gene: TRBJ1-2; D gene: NA; CDR3 protein: CAWSVQGPSTF; CDR3 DNA: TGTGCCTGGAGTGTACAGGGACCAAGCACCTTC
clone size: NA; V gene: TRBV29-1; J gene: TRBJ2-4; D gene: NA; CDR3 protein: CSVRADNYKNIQYF; CDR3 DNA: TGCAGCGTAAGGGCCGACAATTACAAAAACATTCAGTACTTC
clone size: once; V gene: TRBV2; J gene: TRBJ2-1; D gene: TRBD2; CDR3 protein: CASRLGGSEYNEQFF; CDR3 DNA: TGTGCCAGCAGGTTGGGCGGGAGTGAGTACAATGAGCAGTTCTTC
clone size: NA; V gene: TRBV12-5; J gene: TRBJ2-3; D gene: TRBD2; CDR3 protein: CASAREADTQYF; CDR3 DNA: TGTGCTAGTGCACGGGAGGCAGATACGCAGTATTTT
clone size: NA; V gene: TRBV28; J gene: TRBJ1-4; D gene: TRBD1; CDR3 protein: CASSFTTGGVKLFF; CDR3 DNA: TGTGCCAGCAGTTTTACGACAGGGGGGGTAAAACTGTTTTTT
clone size: NA; V gene: TRBV5-1; J gene: TRBJ1-2; D gene: NA; CDR3 protein: CASSSADSNYGYTF; CDR3 DNA: TGCGCCAGCAGCTCTGCCGACAGCAACTATGGCTACACCTTC
clone size: once; V gene: TRBV6-1; J gene: TRBJ1-2; D gene: NA; CDR3 protein: CASSPGQTGYTF; CDR3 DNA: TGTGCCAGCAGCCCTGGACAAACTGGCTACACCTTC
clone size: once; V gene: TRBV2; J gene: TRBJ2-7; D gene: NA; CDR3 protein: CASSLQPYEQYF; CDR3 DNA: TGTGCCAGCAGCCTCCAACCCTACGAGCAGTACTTC
clone size: few; V gene: TRBV15; J gene: TRBJ2-7; D gene: TRBD1; CDR3 protein: CATSRAGTGGEQYF; CDR3 DNA: TGTGCCACCAGCAGAGCAGGGACAGGGGGCGAGCAGTACTTC
clone size: NA; V gene: TRBV28; J gene: TRBJ2-7; D gene: TRBD1; CDR3 protein: CASRGGQGPYEQYF; CDR3 DNA: TGTGCCAGCAGGGGAGGACAGGGACCCTACGAGCAGTACTTC
clone size: NA; V gene: TRBV6-6; J gene: TRBJ1-4; D gene: NA; CDR3 protein: CASSPLGSRNEKLFF; CDR3 DNA: TGTGCCAGCAGCCCACTGGGCAGCCGTAATGAAAAACTGTTTTTT
clone size: NA; V gene: TRBV7-9; J gene: TRBJ2-6; D gene: NA; CDR3 protein: CASSLEGSGANVLTF; CDR3 DNA: TGTGCCAGCAGCTTGGAAGGTTCTGGGGCCAACGTCCTGACTTTC
clone size: once; V gene: TRBV28; J gene: TRBJ1-5; D gene: TRBD1; CDR3 protein: CASSSQGAGNQPQHF; CDR3 DNA: TGTGCCAGCAGTTCACAGGGGGCGGGCAATCAGCCCCAGCATTTT
clone size: NA; V gene: TRBV10-3; J gene: TRBJ2-5; D gene: NA; CDR3 protein: CAYGQQETQYF; CDR3 DNA: TGTGCCTACGGACAACAAGAGACCCAGTACTTC
clone size: NA; V gene: TRBV7-2; J gene: TRBJ2-5; D gene: TRBD1; CDR3 protein: CASSPRQGVARTQYF; CDR3 DNA: TGTGCCAGCAGCCCCCGACAGGGGGTGGCAAGGACCCAGTACTTC
clone size: NA; V gene: TRBV5-1; J gene: TRBJ1-1; D gene: NA; CDR3 protein: CASSLAPPNTEAFF; CDR3 DNA: TGCGCCAGCAGCTTGGCCCCGCCCAACACTGAAGCTTTCTTT
clone size: once; V gene: TRBV6-5; J gene: TRBJ1-1; D gene: TRBD1; CDR3 protein: CASRQGLLTEAFF; CDR3 DNA: TGTGCCAGCAGACAGGGGTTGCTCACTGAAGCTTTCTTT
clone size: once; V gene: TRBV18; J gene: TRBJ1-3; D gene: NA; CDR3 protein: CASSPSVVSGNTIYF; CDR3 DNA: TGTGCCAGCTCACCCTCGGTGGTTTCTGGAAACACCATATATTTT
clone size: NA; V gene: TRBV28; J gene: TRBJ2-7; D gene: TRBD1; CDR3 protein: CASSSMGQGASEQYF; CDR3 DNA: TGTGCCAGCAGTTCGATGGGACAGGGGGCGTCGGAGCAGTACTTC
clone size: NA; V gene: TRBV28; J gene: TRBJ1-1; D gene: TRBD1; CDR3 protein: CASSLFGQEKAFF; CDR3 DNA: TGTGCCAGCAGTCTTTTCGGACAGGAAAAAGCTTTCTTT
clone size: NA; V gene: TRBV25-1; J gene: TRBJ1-1; D gene: NA; CDR3 protein: CASSQGLAEAFF; CDR3 DNA: TGTGCCAGCAGTCAGGGGTTGGCTGAAGCTTTCTTT
clone size: NA; V gene: TRBV5-4; J gene: TRBJ1-6; D gene: NA; CDR3 protein: CASSLDHSPLHF; CDR3 DNA: TGTGCCAGCAGCCTGGACCATTCACCCCTCCACTTT
clone size: few; V gene: TRBV27; J gene: TRBJ1-1; D gene: NA; CDR3 protein: CASSPGRAGNTEAFF; CDR3 DNA: TGTGCCAGCAGCCCTGGGAGGGCGGGGAACACTGAAGCTTTCTTT
clone size: NA; V gene: TRBV29-1; J gene: TRBJ1-1; D gene: NA; CDR3 protein: CSVDQGMDTEAFF; CDR3 DNA: TGCAGCGTTGACCAGGGGATGGACACTGAAGCTTTCTTT
clone size: once; V gene: TRBV7-2; J gene: TRBJ2-5; D gene: TRBD2; CDR3 protein: CASSSHRGLGETQYF; CDR3 DNA: TGTGCCAGCAGCTCGCACCGGGGACTAGGGGAGACCCAGTACTTC
clone size: NA; V gene: TRBV11-2; J gene: TRBJ1-5; D gene: NA; CDR3 protein: CASSRVGLNQPQHF; CDR3 DNA: TGTGCCAGCAGCCGGGTTGGACTTAATCAGCCCCAGCATTTT
clone size: NA; V gene: TRBV7-2; J gene: TRBJ2-5; D gene: TRBD2; CDR3 protein: CASSLGLAGGPQETQYF; CDR3 DNA: TGTGCCAGCAGCTTAGGACTAGCGGGAGGGCCCCAAGAGACCCAGTACTTC
clone size: NA; V gene: TRBV10-1; J gene: TRBJ2-7; D gene: NA; CDR3 protein: CASSDSTESSYEQYF; CDR3 DNA: TGCGCCAGCAGTGATTCGACGGAGAGCTCCTACGAGCAGTACTTC
clone size: NA; V gene: TRBV30; J gene: TRBJ1-3; D gene: TRBD1; CDR3 protein: CAWRSPTGAGNTIYF; CDR3 DNA: TGTGCCTGGCGTTCTCCTACAGGGGCTGGAAACACCATATATTTT
clone size: NA; V gene: TRBV19; J gene: TRBJ2-3; D gene: NA; CDR3 protein: CASSLRTAPWGTDTQYF; CDR3 DNA: TGTGCCAGTAGTCTTCGGACAGCCCCGTGGGGAACAGATACGCAGTATTTT
clone size: NA; V gene: TRBV7-8; J gene: TRBJ2-6; D gene: NA; CDR3 protein: CASSRDKVPLGANVLTF; CDR3 DNA: TGTGCCAGCTCCCGGGACAAAGTCCCCCTTGGGGCCAACGTCCTGACTTTC
clone size: NA; V gene: TRBV18; J gene: TRBJ2-7; D gene: TRBD1; CDR3 protein: CASSEGTGGTYEQYF; CDR3 DNA: TGTGCCAGCTCAGAAGGGACAGGGGGGACCTACGAGCAGTACTTC
clone size: medium-sized; V gene: TRBV19; J gene: TRBJ2-2; D gene: NA; CDR3 protein: CASSIGSGYTGELFF; CDR3 DNA: TGTGCCAGTAGTATAGGTTCAGGTTACACCGGGGAGCTGTTTTTT
clone size: few; V gene: TRBV2; J gene: TRBJ2-4; D gene: NA; CDR3 protein: CASKYSTGVGNIQYF; CDR3 DNA: TGTGCCAGCAAATACTCCACGGGGGTAGGGAACATTCAGTACTTC
clone size: NA; V gene: TRBV28; J gene: TRBJ1-1; D gene: NA; CDR3 protein: CAGRGNTEAFF; CDR3 DNA: TGTGCCGGGAGAGGGAACACTGAAGCTTTCTTT